This T cell receptor (beta chain) derives from a study of early T cells in non-severe SARS-CoV-2 infection. Across the study: The chains were unpaired, and the sequenced material was bulk RNA from unsorted whole blood.

The protocol attached unique molecular identifiers to individual cDNA molecules. Via MiXCR, TCRdb re-called the 5' RACE reads, giving one row per CDR3 protein. The table has under 75,000 distinct CDR3 sequences, roughly 13% seen once. Findings and caveats of the study: VDJdb matching favored anti-spike CD8 responses, missing private and CD4 specificities.

Comments on this clonotype: Its specificity is unknown.

Germline loops: CDR1 MNHNY, CDR2 SVGAGI (reference sequence). The ends lost 7 bases at V and 9 bases at J; junction bases unmatched: 11. The CDR3 is 14 residues long. V is TRBV6-6 and J is TRBJ2-1, with TRBD2 identical over 8 bases. Sequencing was carried out using whole blood. The sequence derives from an adult who was a healthcare worker with PCR-confirmed SARS-CoV-2 infection or an uninfected control (not recorded which). The CDR3 reads CASNPGLGLPEQFF. The CDR3 DNA reads TGTGCCAGCAATCCGGGACTAGGTTTGCCTGAGCAGTTCTTC.